This entry concerns a single T cell receptor beta chain. Its antigen specificity is not known. It has no much larger one-base neighbor in the sample; base qualities were not kept. The donors were healthy, HIV-negative adults who had no recently reported acute infections or vaccinations. All donors were Caucasian adults living in Nashville, Tennessee, USA. Magnetic negative selection was used to enrich CD4+ T cells, after which naive cells were positively selected on CD45RA and the negative fraction became the memory subset. After blood collection by leukapheresis, PBMCs were isolated using Ficoll-Histopaque density gradient centrifugation and then cryopreserved in the vapor phase of liquid nitrogen. Analytical flow cytometry was used to check the purity and quantity of every magnetically sorted T cell population. Genomic DNA was isolated from each sorted fraction and quantified by UV absorbance on a Nanodrop 2000c.

The data are from a study of shared clonotypes between healthy human individuals (dated by TCRdb to 2018 to 2020). Background for the entire study: Three men and a couple of women, aged 18 to 49 years, made up the cohort. For each donor, CD4 naive and CD4 memory were each given three plates, CD8 naive was given two plates, and CD8 memory was given one plate. Blood TCR repertoires of four to six healthy adults were deeply sequenced to estimate repertoire size and the extent of clonotype sharing between individuals. To increase sequencing depth and limit assay-specific biases, different laboratories used diverse techniques to prepare libraries and sequence TCR repertoires. Per donor, leukapheresis produced somewhere between about 0.94 and 9 billion PBMCs. Results and caveats for the whole study, not just this receptor: Sampling was restricted to blood, and TCR repertoires in tissue are likely to differ from TCR repertoires in blood. About 4.5% of naive CD4, 3.5% of naive CD8, approximately 2% of memory CD4, and 0.4% of memory CD8 clonotypes were shared across a few donors. The genetic and exposure-history diversity represented was limited by the small number of donors. Estimated clonotype richness was generally larger for naive than for memory subsets. Compared with non-shared clonotypes, the clonotypes found in all four sorted-subset donors had higher generation probabilities. Rarefaction of sorted-subset datasets indicated incomplete sequencing despite the large sequencing depth. Pairwise subsampling indicated that sequencing depth was expected to affect the degree of clonotype sharing among donors.

Using the deep immunoSEQ assay, multiplex PCR amplified TCR CDR3 regions from genomic DNA. Extracted genomic DNA from each cell subset was distributed evenly across all wells of several immunoSEQ 96-well plates, and each plate was treated as a replicate. For sorted subsets, 150 to 200 ng genomic DNA, equal to about 30,000 T cell genomes, was loaded into each replicate PCR. Purified libraries were measured with a Qubit 3.0 fluorometer, size-checked on a Bioanalyzer 2100, and measured again with the KAPA Library Quantification kit. Every immunoSEQ 96-well plate was sequenced on a separate single-read 150-cycle Illumina NextSeq 550 flow cell. The paper's data handling went like this. The immunoSEQ output contained only junctional sequences without quality scores, so filtering could not match that applied to full-length reads. Sequences were annotated with PyIR, a Python wrapper for IgBLAST v1.9, and V/J genes and CDR3 were assigned using IMGT germline references. Any read was removed if the V/J assignment was weak (E-value above 1e-6), the CDR3 was missing, or the read contained stop codons, out-of-frame junctions, or ambiguous translated residues. V3J clonotypes were defined by identical inferred V gene, J gene, and CDR3 amino acid sequence. The percentage overlap between two repertoires was calculated by dividing the number of shared unique clonotypes by the size of the smaller repertoire. RTK rarefaction, the Chao1 estimator, and Recon v2.1 estimates of unobserved clonotypes were used to assess repertoire richness. Generation probabilities for all TCRbeta clonotypes obtained by the gDNA method from four donors were computed using OLGA. TCRdb stores this immuneACCESS table with in-frame sequences only. Part of the clones is absent; in the studies checked, under half of the shortfall reflects unresolved V genes, and no reason is known for the rest. V, J and clone size derive from that table, while D and trimming were established from the DNA sequence. The sample yields 950,000 to 1,100,000 clones; more than 75% were counted once. 0.5% to 0.65% of the sample goes to the ten largest clones.

Material: memory CD4+ T cells from PBMCs. Taken with the paper, the label for cell subset or site translates to: CD45RA-negative fraction. The source is a man aged 18 to 30 in good health. Some clones in this sample may be carry-over from other donors' samples.

For the CDR3, the sequence is CASIGQGKKLFF. The nucleotide sequence is TGTGCCAGCATCGGACAGGGGAAAAAACTGTTTTTT. The chain is encoded by TRBV25-1 joined to TRBJ1-4, with 9 bases matching TRBD1. The CDR1 and CDR2 encoded by the germline V gene are MGHDK and SYGVNS. Reading from cysteine to phenylalanine, the CDR3 counts 12 amino acids. CDR3 DNA only is kept here, 36 bases in frame from base 1. Unmatched junction bases come to 3, with V trimmed by 7 bases and J by 9 bases.